This T cell receptor beta chain was found in a study of blood T cell repertoires in COVID-19. Whole-study context: Both acute and convalescent COVID-19 samples were obtained from the United States, Italy and Spain. From T cells, B-cell-depleted T cells, or PBMCs came the material, which was cDNA or gDNA.

The trim removed 0 bases at V and 5 bases at J, leaving 7 bases unmatched. CDR1 is SGDLS and CDR2 is YYNGEE in the germline V gene. This CDR3 spans 15 amino acids. Produced via immunoSEQ multiplex PCR; TCRdb's table is partial and in-frame only. The sample records about 370,000 clones, roughly 90% being singletons. The clonotype was recovered from a man aged 18-30 years with active or convalescent COVID-19. The genes are TRBV9 and TRBJ2-5; 7 bases line up with TRBD1. Input material: peripheral blood. This CDR3 is CASSVGGGPGETQYF. As DNA, the CDR3 is TGTGCCAGCAGCGTAGGAGGGGGCCCCGGGGAGACCCAGTACTTC.